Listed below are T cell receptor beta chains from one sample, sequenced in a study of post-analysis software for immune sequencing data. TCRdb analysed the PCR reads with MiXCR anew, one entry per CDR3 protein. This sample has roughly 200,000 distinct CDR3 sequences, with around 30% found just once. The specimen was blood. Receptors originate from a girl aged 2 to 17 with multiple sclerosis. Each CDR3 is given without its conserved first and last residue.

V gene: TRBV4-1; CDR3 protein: ASTSGSLRGANVLT
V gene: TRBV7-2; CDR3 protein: ASSQAGGQPQH
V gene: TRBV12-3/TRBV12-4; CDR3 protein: ASSFDGTLNTEAF
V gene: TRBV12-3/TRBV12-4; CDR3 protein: ASSPGRITEAF
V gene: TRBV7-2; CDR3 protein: ASSLSGGRTDTQY
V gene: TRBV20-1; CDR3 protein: SASTGEQETQY
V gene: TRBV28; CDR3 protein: ASSLPQTLYGYT
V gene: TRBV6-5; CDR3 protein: ASSPRDGMNTEAF
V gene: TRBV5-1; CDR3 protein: ASSLGAEAF
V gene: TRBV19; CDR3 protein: ASSILRFGTDTQY
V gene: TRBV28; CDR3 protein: ASRTGGYGYT
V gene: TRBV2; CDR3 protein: ASRARDRGHNEQF
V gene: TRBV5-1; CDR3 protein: ASSLQQNTGELF
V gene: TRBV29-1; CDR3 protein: SVEATAGGPDTQY
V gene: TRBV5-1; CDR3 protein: ASIGEADTQY
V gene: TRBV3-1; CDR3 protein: ASSQDPGGRYGYT
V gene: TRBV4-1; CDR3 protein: ASSPGLWEETQY
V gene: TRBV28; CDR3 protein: ASSPPTSGRVWGETQY
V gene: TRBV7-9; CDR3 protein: ASSLAGQGKNTGELF
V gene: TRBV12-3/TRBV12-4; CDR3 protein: ASLLSDTQY
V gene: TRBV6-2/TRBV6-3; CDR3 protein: ASRDGEAF
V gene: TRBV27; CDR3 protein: ASSLSSGVGNQPQH
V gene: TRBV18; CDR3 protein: ASSEMTGNTDTQY
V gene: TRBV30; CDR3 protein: AWSILVGEQF
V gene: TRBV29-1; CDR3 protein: SVEDSPGHEQY
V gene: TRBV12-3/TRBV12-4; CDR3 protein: ASRPTGKDTEAF
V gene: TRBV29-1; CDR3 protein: SVDLLAGATGEQF
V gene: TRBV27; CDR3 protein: ASTPSSGGYGYT
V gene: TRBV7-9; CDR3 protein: ASSPVAEINYGYT
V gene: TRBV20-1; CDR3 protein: SAFLHATPGLPSYNEQF
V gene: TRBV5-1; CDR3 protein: ASSLEGGNTEAF
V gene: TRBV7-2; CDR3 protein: ASSLVGTPNSTQPQH
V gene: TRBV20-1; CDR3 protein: SARPGQAGVFQY
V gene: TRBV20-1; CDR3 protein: SARDGTPKYEQY
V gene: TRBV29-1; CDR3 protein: SVEDRQAYEQY
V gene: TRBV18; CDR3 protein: ASSLTEVQGGNQPQH
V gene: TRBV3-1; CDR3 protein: ASSQGGTLGDEQY
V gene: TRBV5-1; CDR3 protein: ASSAKTSRGHNEQF
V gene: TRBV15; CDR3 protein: ATSTRQGHTEAF
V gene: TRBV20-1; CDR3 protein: SAQGQAIYNEQF
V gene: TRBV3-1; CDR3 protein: ASSQEGGRAEAF
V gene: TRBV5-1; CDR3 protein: ASRSGVSSNQPQH
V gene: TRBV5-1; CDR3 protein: ASSFRDTQEAF
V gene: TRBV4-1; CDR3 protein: ASSHTPDGRNAGELF
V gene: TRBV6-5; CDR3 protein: ASSYRTGRAKNIQY